This record concerns one T cell receptor beta chain sequence. Its specificity is not known. Exclusion followed for patients with uncontrolled infection, other autoimmune disease, pregnancy or lactation. The sample is drawn from a study of T cells in Graves' hyperthyroidism and ophthalmopathy. Overall study context: Sampling of peripheral blood happened at initial diagnosis, prior to any treatment.

Germline V gives CDR1 LNHDA, CDR2 SQIVND (reference sequence). J was trimmed by 2 bases and V by 7 bases; bases with no gene match: 10. This CDR3 is 15 amino acids long. Study-level results: A median around 5.9 months before onset, the model predicted ophthalmopathy.

The investigators amplified TCR beta CDR3 regions from RNA transcripts. The HTBI primer set was used in a first-round RT-PCR of the TCR CDR3. TCRdb passed the multiplex PCR reads through MiXCR, listing each CDR3 protein once. The sample holds approximately 220,000 distinct CDR3 sequences, around 19% seen once. The chain couples TRBV19 to TRBJ1-1; 7 nucleotides line up with TRBD1. The clonotype was recovered from a man aged 35 to 55 with Graves' hyperthyroidism. The sample was blood. CDR3 in amino acids: CASTLIGTENTEAFF. CDR3 nucleotide sequence: TGTGCCAGTACCCTGATCGGGACAGAAAACACTGAAGCTTTCTTT.